This TCR beta chain was recovered during a study of cytomegalovirus exposure and HLA in healthy donors. 60 Vbeta and 13 Jbeta primers were used in PCR. Sequencing was performed with immunoSEQ multiplex PCR; in TCRdb, only in-frame clones are kept and a portion is missing. The repertoire holds approximately 110,000 clones, with approximately 80% as singletons. Whole-study findings and limits: Later, an analysis found that common viral pathogens appeared to be linked with several of the most significant clusters.

V shed 6 bases, J shed 8 bases, and the junction held 11 bases outside the gene matches. Germline V gene data show CDR1 as SGHAT and CDR2 as FQNNGV. This CDR3 spans 15 amino acids. Turning to this clone: Antigen specificity is unknown.

Sequencing was done on a sample of PBMCs. The chain links TRBV11-2 to TRBJ1-4; 8 bases align to TRBD1. This TCR was sampled from a middle-aged man in good health and CMV-seronegative. CDR3 DNA sequence: TGTGCCAGCAGAATCGCGGCGGGGACAGGAGAAAAACTGTTTTTT. Amino acids: CASRIAAGTGEKLFF.